The text below deals with one TCR beta chain. Here immunoSEQ multiplex PCR was the method, and the copy in TCRdb shows in-frame clones only, minus some. The sample lists 69,000 or so clones, roughly 92% occurring once. The CDR3 spans 15 residues. V trimming: 0 bases; J trimming: 7 bases; junction bases outside the gene matches: 3. Germline-derived CDR1 and CDR2 are KGHSH and LQKENI. The sample originates from a study of T cell changes during pregnancy in multiple sclerosis. The material sequenced was peripheral blood, taken in the third trimester of pregnancy. The sequence came from a female donor in good health, enrolled as a control in a pregnancy study. This sequence joins TRBV18 and TRBJ2-3; TRBD2 matches 11 bases. The CDR3 DNA follows: TGTGCCAGCTCACCACCGGGACTAGCGGCAAATACGCAGTATTTT. Encoded protein: CASSPPGLAANTQYF.